This T cell receptor (beta chain) was obtained from a study of blood T cell repertoires in COVID-19. This CDR3 is 12 amino acids long. Deletions cut 6 bases from V and 4 bases from J, with 9 bases between. Source study methods: It was from reference gene primer amplification that nucleated cell counts were estimated. The data were produced by immunoSEQ multiplex PCR, yet TCRdb's version contains in-frame clones alone and is incomplete. The V and J calls and clone size were taken over from that table, and D and trimming were inferred from the DNA. This table holds around 200,000 clones, more than 80% found once. Before being deemed recovered, Cohort 3 donors had two negative PCRs, clearance, or symptom resolution.

V is TRBV12-3 or TRBV12-4 and J is TRBJ1-2; D may be TRBD1 (5 bases). What was sequenced was PBMCs or T cells enriched from blood (not recorded which). The sequence came from a man in his forties who had recovered from COVID-19. The CDR3 sequence: CASSRDSYGYTF. CDR3 nucleotide sequence: TGTGCCAGCAGCCGCGACAGCTATGGCTACACCTTC.